This T cell receptor beta chain was sequenced during a study of blood T cell repertoires in COVID-19. Study overall: T cells, B-cell-depleted T cells, or PBMCs supplied cDNA or gDNA.

Between the trimmed V and J ends, which lost 3 bases and 2 bases, there was a span of 10 bases. The CDR3 covers 14 residues. Germline CDR1 and CDR2: ENHRY and SYGVKD. Per the authors' pipeline: How many nucleated cells were present was estimated from reference gene primer amplification. This table comes from immunoSEQ multiplex PCR, and its TCRdb copy is limited to in-frame clones, with some not included. From that table come the V and J calls and clone size; the DNA was used to work out D and trimming. Among 390,000 or so clones listed, just over 85% were seen once. The TCR was taken from a woman aged 30 to 39 with active or convalescent COVID-19. The chain joins TRBV10-3 to TRBJ1-1, with D unresolved. The source material was peripheral blood. This chain's CDR3 is CAISDGVRNTEAFF. The CDR3 coding sequence is TGTGCCATCAGTGACGGTGTTCGTAACACTGAAGCTTTCTTT.